This TCR beta chain was sequenced for a study of CD8 T cells in ankylosing spondylitis. Overall study results and limits: Significant enrichment of disease-linked clones was reportedly seen in matched ankylosing spondylitis synovial fluid. Seemingly distinctive of ankylosing spondylitis blood was a TCR beta motif formed by eight highly homologous variants.

The CDR3 extends over 16 amino acids. Germline V gene lookup returns CDR1 SGHTA and CDR2 FQGNSA. V was cut by 1 base and J by 3 bases, with 13 bases left in between. About this clonotype: Its target is not known.

The authors made TCR beta libraries by quantitative 5'-RACE with molecular barcodes. MiXCR, applied by TCRdb to the 5' RACE reads, yields one record per CDR3 protein. The sample holds 250,000 or so distinct CDR3 sequences, around 10% seen once. The V call is TRBV7-2, the J call TRBJ2-1; no clear D gene. This clonotype was obtained from a male donor with ankylosing spondylitis or in good health (not recorded which). The specimen was blood, either unsorted or a sorted T cell fraction (not recorded which). In DNA form, the CDR3 reads TGTGCCAGCAGCTTAGGCTATCTAGTCCGCTACAATGAGCAGTTCTTC. Protein: CASSLGYLVRYNEQFF.